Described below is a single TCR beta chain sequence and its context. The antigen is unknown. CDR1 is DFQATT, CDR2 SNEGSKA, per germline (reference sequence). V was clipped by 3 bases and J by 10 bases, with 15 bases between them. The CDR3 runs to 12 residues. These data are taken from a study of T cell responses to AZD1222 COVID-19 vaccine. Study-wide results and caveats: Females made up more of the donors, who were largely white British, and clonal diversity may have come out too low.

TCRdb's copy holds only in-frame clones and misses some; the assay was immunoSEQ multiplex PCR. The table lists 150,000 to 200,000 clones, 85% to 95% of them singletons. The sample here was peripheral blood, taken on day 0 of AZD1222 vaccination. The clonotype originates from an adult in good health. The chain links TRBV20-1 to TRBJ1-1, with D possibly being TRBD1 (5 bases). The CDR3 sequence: CSASRGTRGAFF. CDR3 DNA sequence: TGCAGTGCTAGTCGAGGGACCCGAGGAGCTTTCTTT.